What follows describes a single T cell receptor (beta chain). The table lists this clonotype with many counts. The antigen this receptor binds is unknown. There are no base qualities to consult, and no much larger clone falls within one base. This sample stems from a study of T cell repertoires in cytomegalovirus infection (dated by TCRdb to between 2018 and 2021). In the study overall: Donor HLA type was relevant to the analysis, as public TCR beta signatures indicated carriage of CMV infection together with the matching HLA type. General study outcomes and caveats: Cumulative frequency of public TCR beta family members discriminated carriers of CMV infection plus the relevant HLA type in this cohort and an independent approximately 350-donor cohort. The ex vivo response was dominated by HLA-C-restricted CMV-specific TCR beta clonotypes, which also provided the single most frequent clonotype in two of eight donors.

TCRdb records Illumina HiSeq 1500 as the sequencer. TCRdb trimmed public reads at Q25 via fastp, called clones via MiXCR and kept in-frame beta chains. When rows share a CDR3 protein, they turn into one entry using the most common DNA and genes. This sample gives 300,000 or so distinct CDR3 sequences in total; about 9.1% of them show up just once. Around 2.4% of the sample is in the top ten clones. Sequences LGHNT (CDR1) and FRNRAP (CDR2) are obtained from the germline V gene. The junction shows trimming of 8 bases on V and 5 bases on J, plus 13 bases between the germline ends. The CDR3 numbers 13 residues from cysteine through phenylalanine. Just CDR3 DNA is preserved here, 39 bases in frame from base 1.

This sequence originates from a human donor in good health (CMV status not recorded). Some clones in this sample may be carry-over from other donors' samples. Sequenced input: PBMCs. This receptor chain uses TRBV12-5 and TRBJ2-1, with the D gene not confidently named. Read as DNA, the sequence is TGTGCTAGTAGCCGTTCGGAACACAATGAGCAGTTCTTC. Its protein is CASSRSEHNEQFF.